A single sample is the source of the 12 T cell receptor beta chains below, sequenced in a study of yellow fever vaccine responses in identical twins. In TCRdb, the RT-PCR reads were re-called with MiXCR into one record per CDR3 protein. This sample yields roughly 3,600 distinct CDR3 sequences, of which about 80% are seen a single time; 3.7% belongs to the top ten. The source material was T cells from blood (PBMCs), unsorted or a sorted subset (not recorded which), sampled before or after yellow fever vaccination (not recorded which). Source of these receptors: a young woman who received the yellow fever vaccine.

This chain links TRBV4-1 with TRBJ2-7; D is unresolved. Germline CDR1 MGHRA, CDR2 YSYEKL. There are 11 residues in the CDR3. This chain's CDR3 is CASSQPYEQYV. CDR3 sequence (DNA): TGCGCCAGTAGCCAACCGTACGAGCAGTACGTC.

This clonotype is a singleton in its sample. J is TRBJ1-1 and V is TRBV18; 7 bases are shared with TRBD1. The CDR3 covers 15 residues. V lost 7 bases and J lost 5; bases outside the gene matches: 13. In germline, CDR1 is KGHSH, CDR2 LQKENI. CDR3 coding DNA: TGTGCCAGCTTCGTACAGGGGAGCGTTCAAACTGAAGCTTTCTTT. Its translation: CASFVQGSVQTEAFF.

V is TRBV29-1 and J is TRBJ1-5; D is undetermined. The V end was cut by 4 bases, the J end by 3 bases, with 10 bases between. This CDR3 is 13 amino acids long. Germline assignment: CDR1 SQVTM and CDR2 ANQGSEA. DNA for the CDR3: TGCAGCGTTGCCGGGCAGGACAATCAGCCCCAGCATTTT. Protein product: CSVAGQDNQPQHF.

The rearrangement joins TRBV20-1 to TRBJ2-3, with 8 positions matching TRBD2. Germline CDR1 reads DFQATT; CDR2 reads SNEGSKA (reference sequence). The CDR3 covers 15 residues. V lost 5 bases, J lost 0 bases, and 7 bases stayed unmatched. CDR3 sequence: CSADRLAKSTDTQYF. In nucleotides, the CDR3 is TGCAGTGCTGATCGACTAGCGAAAAGCACAGATACGCAGTATTTT.

This sequence joins TRBV18 and TRBJ1-1, with D uncertain. V shed 2 bases and J shed 1 base, with 2 bases lying between them. The length of the CDR3 is 12 residues. The germline CDR1 and CDR2 sequences are KGHSH and LQKENI. The CDR3 coding sequence is TGTGCCAGCTCACCAGAGAACACTGAAGCTTTCTTT. This sequence encodes CASSPENTEAFF. Using reference TRBV18 and TRBJ1-1 for the parts outside the CDR3, the full variable domain is NAGVMQNPRHLVRRRGQEARLRCSPMKGHSHVYWYRQLPEEGLKFMVYLQKENIIDESGMPKERFSAEFPKEGPSILRIQQVVRGDSAAYFCASSPENTEAFFGQGTRLTVV.

This clonotype was observed a few times. The V and J genes are TRBV6-5 and TRBJ1-1; a possible D gene is TRBD1 (6 bases). This CDR3 has 17 residues. V lost 0 bases and J 5 bases, leaving 19 bases between the germline ends. The germline V gene encodes CDR1 MNHEY and CDR2 SVGAGI. For the CDR3, the DNA is TGTGCCAGCAGTTACTCGAAATTTCCAGGGGCGGGGACTGAAGCTTTCTTT. It translates to CASSYSKFPGAGTEAFF.

The J gene is TRBJ2-3, the V gene TRBV29-1; tentative D call: TRBD2 (6 bases). The V gene's germline CDR1 is SQVTM and CDR2 ANQGSEA. V shed 6 bases and J shed 7 bases, with 11 bases lying between them. This CDR3 has 11 residues. CDR3 nucleotides: TGCAGCGTAGATGGAGGGTATACGCAGTATTTT. Its protein product is CSVDGGYTQYF.

V is TRBV27 and J is TRBJ1-5, with D possibly matching TRBD1 (6 bases). The CDR3 has 16 residues. V gave up 0 bases and J gave up 3 bases, with 12 bases separating them. The germline V gene has CDR1 MNHEY and CDR2 SMNVEV (reference sequence). The DNA of the CDR3 is TGTGCCAGCAGTTTATCCGGGGGGCGTGTCAATCAGCCCCAGCATTTT. Its protein product is CASSLSGGRVNQPQHF.

The chain joins TRBV11-1 to TRBJ2-3, with 8 bases aligning to TRBD2. With 1 base clipped from V and 0 bases from J, the junction kept 3 bases outside the gene matches. The germline gives CDR1 SGHAT, CDR2 FQDESV (reference sequence). CDR3 length: 16 residues. CDR3 in DNA: TGTGCCAGCAGCTTAGGGATAGCGGGGAGCACAGATACGCAGTATTTT. It is translated as CASSLGIAGSTDTQYF.

V gene TRBV11-2 combines with J gene TRBJ2-7, with D possibly TRBD2 on 5 matching bases. There are 15 residues in the CDR3. Germline values: CDR1 SGHAT, CDR2 FQNNGV. Trimming stripped 1 base from V and 3 bases from J, with 13 bases between. The CDR3 spells CASSLGTASIYEQYF. DNA for the CDR3: TGTGCCAGCAGCTTAGGGACTGCCTCTATCTACGAGCAGTACTTC.

This chain links TRBV5-4 with TRBJ2-2; the D is unclear. The V gene lost 0 bases and the J gene lost 5 bases, with 5 bases spanning the gap. CDR3 length: 13 residues. Germline lookup yields CDR1 SGHNT and CDR2 YYREEE (reference sequence). In DNA form, the CDR3 reads TGTGCCAGCAGCTTGGGACCAACCGGGGAGCTGTTTTTT. Its translation: CASSLGPTGELFF.

This clonotype has only one observation. This rearrangement joins TRBV12-3 or TRBV12-4 to TRBJ2-2; D call uncertain. With 3 bases removed from V and 5 bases from J, the gap between germline ends came to 7 bases. The CDR3 runs to 13 residues. CDR3 region: CASSFLRTGELFF. The CDR3 DNA sequence: TGTGCCAGCAGTTTTCTGAGGACCGGGGAGCTGTTTTTT.